This T cell receptor beta chain derives from a study of cytomegalovirus exposure and HLA in healthy donors. Notes on the study in general: Previous analysis showed most TCR beta V segments were productive about 87% or about 30% of the time.

The CDR3 is 14 amino acids. Trimming took 0 bases from V and 5 from J, leaving 10 bases between them. CDR1 LGHNA and CDR2 YNFKEQ come from the germline V gene. For this clone: Its target is unknown.

PCR involved 60 Vbeta and 13 Jbeta primers. Repertoires were generated with immunoSEQ multiplex PCR, while TCRdb's copy carries only in-frame clones and drops some. The table shows about 70,000 clones, with about 70% occurring only once. The clonotype comes from a woman aged 30 to 39 in good health and CMV-seronegative. The chain combines TRBV4-2 with TRBJ1-2; D is unresolved. The sequencing sample was made of PBMCs. The CDR3 DNA reads as TGTGCCAGCAGCCAAGATCTGAGAGCGTATGGCTACACCTTC. Protein product: CASSQDLRAYGYTF.